The source of this T cell receptor beta chain is a study of control samples from healthy donors and cancer patients. The CDR3 has 16 amino acids. V dropped 0 bases and J dropped 2; count of bases not matched to a gene: 5. Germline V gives CDR1 LNHNV, CDR2 YYDKDF (reference sequence). Method: immunoSEQ multiplex PCR; TCRdb's copy keeps in-frame clones and lacks some. The profile shows fewer than 200,000 clones, around 88% of them singletons. The sequence was collected from a woman aged 25-40 years in good health. This chain links TRBV15 with TRBJ1-2, with TRBD1 identical over 8 bases. Sequenced: blood. The CDR3 region has the DNA TGTGCCACCAGCAGAGATCTTGACAGGGGAAACTATGGCTACACCTTC. Protein sequence: CATSRDLDRGNYGYTF.